The clone carrying this T cell receptor (beta chain) was observed a handful of times. Its antigen is not known. The source of the sample is a study of CD8 T cells in ankylosing spondylitis. Whole-study results and caveats: Seven to nine highly homologous variants made up a TCR beta motif, and this motif appeared characteristic of ankylosing spondylitis blood.

TCRdb re-analysed the 5' RACE reads in MiXCR, keeping a single row per CDR3 protein. The sample holds 700,000 or so distinct CDR3 sequences, roughly 20% seen once. This CDR3 spans 14 amino acids. Germline V gene data show CDR1 as SQVTM and CDR2 as ANQGSEA. V shed 3 bases and J 0 bases; nucleotides not matched to a gene: 4. The clonotype originates from a male donor with ankylosing spondylitis. The gene calls are TRBV29-1 and TRBJ2-7; TRBD2 agrees at 8 bases. The sample was blood, either unsorted or a sorted T cell fraction (not recorded which). The CDR3 bases are TGCAGCGTTGATGTCGGGGGGGACTCCTACGAGCAGTACTTC. Amino acid sequence: CSVDVGGDSYEQYF.